The entry below gives a single T cell receptor (beta chain) sequence along with its context. Its antigen is currently not known. Per-base qualities were not stored, and no clone one base away is much larger. TCRdb records Illumina HiSeq 2000 as the sequencer. TCR beta chain libraries were generated through multiplex PCR amplification. The amplified TCR beta chain products were analyzed by high-throughput sequencing. The raw public reads went through TCRdb reprocessing: fastp at Q25, MiXCR clone calling, in-frame beta chains kept. One record per CDR3 amino acid sequence lists the most common genes and DNA. The table for this sample lists more than 20,000 distinct CDR3 sequences; roughly 50% of them were counted only once. 7.8% of the sample goes to the ten largest clones. This sample was included in a study of breast tumors, draining lymph nodes, adjacent tissues (TCRdb year 2016). About the full investigation: The study compared TCR beta repertoires across tumor, adjacent nontumor tissue and axillary lymph nodes from breast cancer patients. In human breast cancer, the study set out to assess how tumor, surrounding tissue and draining lymph node repertoires relate to one another and whether T cells might be exchanged between them.

The germline V end is reduced by 6 bases and the J end by 3 bases; junction bases left unmatched: 12. From the cysteine up to the phenylalanine, the CDR3 has a length of 16 residues. The read is trimmed to its CDR3 DNA, 48 bases read in frame from base 1. According to the germline V gene (reference sequence), CDR1 reads SEHNR and CDR2 reads FQNEAQ. What the study reported, not specific to this receptor: The data were considered consistent with most tumor T cells being derived from the lymph node and subsequently expanding within tumor tissue. T-cell repertoire diversity in tumors was found to be lower than in lymph nodes but higher than in nontumor tissue, and preferential V and J gene usage was observed. Tumor and nontumor tissue repertoires were found to be significantly more similar in luminal-like than in basal-like breast cancer. Rather than being directly demonstrated, the conclusion that tumor T cells originate in lymph nodes was presented as consistent with a hypothesis.

Sequencing input: breast tumor tissue. The TCR originated in a female donor with breast cancer. Some clones in this sample may be carry-over from other donors' samples. This chain is built from TRBV7-9 and TRBJ2-5, and TRBD1 aligns with 8 junction nucleotides. The CDR3 region reads CASRRSVTGGKETQYF. The DNA sequence is as follows: TGTGCCAGCAGACGGAGCGTAACAGGGGGGAAAGAGACCCAGTACTTC.